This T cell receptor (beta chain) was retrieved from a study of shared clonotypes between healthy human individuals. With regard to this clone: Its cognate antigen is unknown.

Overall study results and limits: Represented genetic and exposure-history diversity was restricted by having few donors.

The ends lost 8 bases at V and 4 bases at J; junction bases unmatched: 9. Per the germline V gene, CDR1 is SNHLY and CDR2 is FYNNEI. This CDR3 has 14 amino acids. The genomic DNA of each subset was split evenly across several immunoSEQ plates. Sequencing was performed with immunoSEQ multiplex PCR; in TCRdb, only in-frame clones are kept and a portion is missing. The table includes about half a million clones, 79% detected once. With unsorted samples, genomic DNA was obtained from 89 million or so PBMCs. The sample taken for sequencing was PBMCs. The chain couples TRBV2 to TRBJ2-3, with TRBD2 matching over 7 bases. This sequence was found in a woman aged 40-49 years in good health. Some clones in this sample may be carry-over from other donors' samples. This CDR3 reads CASGAGLVADTQYF. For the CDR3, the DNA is TGTGCCAGCGGGGCTGGACTAGTTGCAGATACGCAGTATTTT.